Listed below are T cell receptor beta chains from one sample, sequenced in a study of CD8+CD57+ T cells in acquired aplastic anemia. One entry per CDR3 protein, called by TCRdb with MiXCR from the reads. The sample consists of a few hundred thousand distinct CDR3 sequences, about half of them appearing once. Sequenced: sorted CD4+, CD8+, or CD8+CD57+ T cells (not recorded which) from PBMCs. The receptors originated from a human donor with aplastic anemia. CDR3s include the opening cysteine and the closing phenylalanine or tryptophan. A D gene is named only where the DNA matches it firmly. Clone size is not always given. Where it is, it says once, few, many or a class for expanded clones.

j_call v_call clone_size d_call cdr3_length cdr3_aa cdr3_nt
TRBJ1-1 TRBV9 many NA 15 CASSARGAESLGAFF TGTGCCAGCAGCGCTCGGGGGGCAGAAAGTTTGGGAGCTTTCTTT
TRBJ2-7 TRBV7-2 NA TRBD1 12 CASSRDRVEQYF TGTGCCAGCAGCCGGGACAGGGTCGAGCAGTACTTC
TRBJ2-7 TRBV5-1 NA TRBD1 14 CASSFGQALRMEYF TGCGCCAGCAGCTTCGGACAGGCCCTGCGTATGGAGTACTTC
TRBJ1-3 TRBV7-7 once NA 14 CASSIGSSGDTIYF TGTGCCAGCAGCATCGGTAGCTCTGGAGACACCATATATTTT
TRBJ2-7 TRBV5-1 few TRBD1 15 CASSPHGTGTYEQYF TGCGCCAGCAGCCCACACGGGACAGGGACCTACGAGCAGTACTTC
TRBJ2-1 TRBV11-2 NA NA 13 CASSLARTYEQFF TGTGCCAGCAGCTTAGCCAGGACGTATGAGCAGTTCTTC
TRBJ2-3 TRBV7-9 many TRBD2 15 CASSFSGGGTDTQYF TGTGCCAGCAGCTTTAGCGGGGGTGGGACAGATACGCAGTATTTT
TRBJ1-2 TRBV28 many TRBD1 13 CASAGQGLYGYTF TGTGCCAGCGCGGGACAGGGACTCTATGGCTACACCTTC
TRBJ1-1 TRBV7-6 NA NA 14 CASSFAVGWTEAFF TGTGCCAGCAGCTTCGCCGTAGGATGGACTGAAGCTTTCTTT
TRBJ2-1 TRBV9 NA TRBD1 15 CASSYVRTGVDKQFF TGTGCCAGCAGCTATGTACGGACAGGGGTGGACAAGCAGTTCTTC
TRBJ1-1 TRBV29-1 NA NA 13 CSATVGGDTEAFF TGCAGCGCCACAGTGGGGGGGGACACTGAAGCTTTCTTT
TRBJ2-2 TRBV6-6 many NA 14 CASSYSPVVGELFF TGTGCCAGCAGTTACTCCCCCGTTGTCGGGGAGCTGTTTTTT
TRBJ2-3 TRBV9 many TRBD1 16 CASTKGLGQGFDTQYF TGTGCCAGCACCAAGGGCTTGGGACAGGGATTTGATACGCAGTATTTT
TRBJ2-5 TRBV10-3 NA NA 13 CAISESGRETQYF TGTGCCATCAGTGAGTCCGGCAGGGAGACCCAGTACTTC
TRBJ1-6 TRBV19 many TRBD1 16 CASTPMVTGNNSPLHF TGTGCCAGTACCCCGATGGTGACAGGGAATAATTCACCCCTCCACTTT
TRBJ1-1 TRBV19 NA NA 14 CASSIQGRGTEAFF TGTGCCAGTAGTATACAGGGACGAGGCACTGAAGCTTTCTTT
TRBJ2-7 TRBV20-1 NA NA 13 CSARGNWGGEQYF TGCAGTGCTAGAGGCAATTGGGGCGGAGAGCAGTACTTC
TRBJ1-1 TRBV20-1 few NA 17 CSARDFGRGESNTEAFF TGCAGTGCTAGAGATTTTGGCAGGGGCGAATCGAACACTGAAGCTTTCTTT
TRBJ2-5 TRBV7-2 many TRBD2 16 CASSFSRRGGRETQYF TGTGCCAGCAGCTTTTCTCGGCGGGGGGGCCGGGAGACCCAGTACTTC
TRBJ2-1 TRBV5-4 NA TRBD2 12 CASRRLAGVQFF TGTGCCAGCAGACGACTAGCGGGGGTGCAGTTCTTC
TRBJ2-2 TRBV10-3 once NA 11 CASQGNGELFF TGTGCCTCACAGGGTAACGGGGAGCTGTTTTTT
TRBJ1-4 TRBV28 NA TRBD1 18 CASSHQGGSGTGNEKLFF TGTGCCAGCAGTCACCAGGGGGGTTCCGGGACAGGAAATGAAAAACTGTTTTTT
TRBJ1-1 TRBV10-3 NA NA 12 CAISGGNTEASF TGTGCCATCAGTGGAGGGAACACTGAAGCTTCCTTT
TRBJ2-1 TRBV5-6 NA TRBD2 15 CASSRGGGSYNEQFF TGTGCCAGCAGTCGCGGGGGGGGCTCCTACAATGAGCAGTTCTTC
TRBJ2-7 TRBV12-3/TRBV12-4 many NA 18 CASSLRMSLGRGRSEQYF TGTGCCAGCAGTTTAAGAATGTCGTTGGGCAGGGGTAGGTCCGAGCAGTACTTC
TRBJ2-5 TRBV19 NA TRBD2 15 CASSIDGGTRGTQYF TGTGCCAGTAGTATAGACGGGGGGACCCGGGGGACCCAGTACTTC
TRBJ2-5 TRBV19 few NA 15 CASSMGWGIQETQYF TGTGCCAGTAGTATGGGTTGGGGGATCCAAGAGACCCAGTACTTC
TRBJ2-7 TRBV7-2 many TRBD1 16 CASSFAPGQGAYEQYF TGTGCCAGCAGCTTCGCCCCGGGACAGGGGGCTTACGAGCAGTACTTC
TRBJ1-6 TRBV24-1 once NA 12 CATSDVGEPLHF TGTGCCACCAGTGATGTCGGCGAACCCCTCCACTTT
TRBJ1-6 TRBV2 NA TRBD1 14 CASRDRGGNSPLHF TGTGCCAGCAGGGACAGGGGTGGTAATTCACCCCTCCACTTT
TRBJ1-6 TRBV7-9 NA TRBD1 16 CASSLGAGQGNSPLHF TGTGCCAGCAGCTTAGGGGCCGGACAGGGGAATTCACCCCTCCACTTT
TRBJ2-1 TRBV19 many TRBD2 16 CASSPLTGGSYNEQFF TGTGCCAGTAGTCCTCTGACGGGGGGCTCCTACAATGAGCAGTTCTTC
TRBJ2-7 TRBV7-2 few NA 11 CASSFVYEQYF TGTGCCAGCAGCTTTGTCTACGAGCAGTACTTC